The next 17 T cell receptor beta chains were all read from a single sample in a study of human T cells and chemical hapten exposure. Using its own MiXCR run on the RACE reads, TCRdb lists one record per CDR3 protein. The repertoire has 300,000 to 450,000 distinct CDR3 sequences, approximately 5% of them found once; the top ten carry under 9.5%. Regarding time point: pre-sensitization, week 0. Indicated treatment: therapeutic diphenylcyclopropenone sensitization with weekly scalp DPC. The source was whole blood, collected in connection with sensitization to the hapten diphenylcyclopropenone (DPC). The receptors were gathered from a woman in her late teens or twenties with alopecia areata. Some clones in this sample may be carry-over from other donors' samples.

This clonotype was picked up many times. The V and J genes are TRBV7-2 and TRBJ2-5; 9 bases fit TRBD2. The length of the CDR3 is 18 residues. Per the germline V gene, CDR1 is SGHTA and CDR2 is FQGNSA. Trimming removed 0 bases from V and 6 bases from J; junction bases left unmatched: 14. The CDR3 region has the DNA TGTGCCAGCAGCTTAGCTTCCCTGGGTCGCGGGGGGGCACAGACCCAGTACTTC. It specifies CASSLASLGRGGAQTQYF.

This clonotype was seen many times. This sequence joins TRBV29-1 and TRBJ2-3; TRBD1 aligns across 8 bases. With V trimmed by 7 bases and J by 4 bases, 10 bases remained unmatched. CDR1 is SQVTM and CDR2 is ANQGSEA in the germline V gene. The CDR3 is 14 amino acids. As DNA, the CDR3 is TGCAGCGGCGTCAGGGGGCATCCCTCAGATACGCAGTATTTT. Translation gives CSGVRGHPSDTQYF.

The DNA of the CDR3 is TGCAGGGAAGAGGGGGGGGCGCTTAGGACTGAAGCTTTCTTT. It yields the protein CREEGGALRTEAFF. J is TRBJ1-1 and V is TRBV20-1, with D tentatively TRBD1 (6 bases). The length of the CDR3 is 14 residues. CDR1 and CDR2 (germline): DFQATT, SNEGSKA (reference sequence).

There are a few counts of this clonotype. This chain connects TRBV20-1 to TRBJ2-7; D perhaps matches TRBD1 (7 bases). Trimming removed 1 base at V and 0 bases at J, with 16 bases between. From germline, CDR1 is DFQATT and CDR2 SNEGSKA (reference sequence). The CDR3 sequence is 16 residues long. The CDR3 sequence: CSARAAGGQYSYEQYF. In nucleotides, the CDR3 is TGCAGTGCTAGAGCTGCCGGGGGACAGTACTCCTACGAGCAGTACTTC.

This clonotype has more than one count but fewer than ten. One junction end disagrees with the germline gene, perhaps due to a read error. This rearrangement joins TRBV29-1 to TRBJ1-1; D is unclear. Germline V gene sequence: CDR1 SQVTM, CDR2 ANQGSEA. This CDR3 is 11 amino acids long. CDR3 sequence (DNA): TGCAGCGTTGTCGAACACACTGAAGCCTTCTTT. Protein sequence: CSVVEHTEAFF. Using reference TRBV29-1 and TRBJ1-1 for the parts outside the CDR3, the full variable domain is SAVISQKPSRDICQRGTSLTIQCQVDSQVTMMFWYRQQPGQSLTLIATANQGSEATYESGFVIDKFPISRPNLTFSTLTVSNMSPEDSSIYLCSVVEHTEAFFGQGTRLTVV.

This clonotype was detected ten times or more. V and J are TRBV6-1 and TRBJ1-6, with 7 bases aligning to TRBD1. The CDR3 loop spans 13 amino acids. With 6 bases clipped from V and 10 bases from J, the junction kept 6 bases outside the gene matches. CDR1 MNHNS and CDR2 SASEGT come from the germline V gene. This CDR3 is CASRQGVQSPLHF. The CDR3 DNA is TGTGCCAGCAGGCAGGGGGTACAGTCACCCCTCCACTTT.

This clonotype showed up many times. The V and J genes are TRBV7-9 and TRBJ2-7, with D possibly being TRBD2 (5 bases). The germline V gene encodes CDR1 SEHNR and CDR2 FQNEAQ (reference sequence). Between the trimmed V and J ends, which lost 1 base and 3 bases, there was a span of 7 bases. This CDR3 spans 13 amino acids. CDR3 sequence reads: CASSLVGDYEQYF. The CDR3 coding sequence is TGTGCCAGCAGCTTAGTCGGGGACTACGAGCAGTACTTC.

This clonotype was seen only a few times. The CDR3: CASSQSAPGGATNQPQHF. CDR3 nucleotide sequence: TGTGCCAGCAGTCAATCAGCCCCGGGAGGGGCGACTAATCAGCCCCAGCATTTT. The V call is TRBV6-1, the J call TRBJ1-5, with D perhaps matching TRBD1 (5 bases). The CDR3 runs to 18 residues. Trimming removed 5 bases from V and 4 bases from J, with 24 bases in between. Germline lookup yields CDR1 MNHNS and CDR2 SASEGT.

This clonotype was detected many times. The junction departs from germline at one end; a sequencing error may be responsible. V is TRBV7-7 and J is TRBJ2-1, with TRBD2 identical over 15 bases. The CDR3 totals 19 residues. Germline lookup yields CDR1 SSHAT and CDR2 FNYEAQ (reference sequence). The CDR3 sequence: CASSLRVPGLAGGYNEQFF. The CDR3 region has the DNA TGTGCTAGCAGCCTAAGAGTCCCGGGACTAGCGGGGGGTTACAATGAGCAGTTCTTC. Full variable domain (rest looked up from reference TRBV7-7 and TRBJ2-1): GAGVSQSPRYKVTKRGQDVTLRCDPISSHATLYWYQQALGQGPEFLTYFNYEAQPDKSGLPSDRFSAERPEGSISTLTIQRTEQRDSAMYRCASSLRVPGLAGGYNEQFFGPGTRLTVL.

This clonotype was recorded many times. The DNA of the CDR3 is TGCAGTGCTAGAGATCTGCTCGTCGGGGAGGATACGCAGTATTTT. Its translation is CSARDLLVGEDTQYF. This chain connects TRBV20-1 to TRBJ2-3, with D possibly matching TRBD2 (5 bases). Trimming removed 0 bases from V and 6 bases from J, with 16 bases in between. The V gene's germline CDR1 is DFQATT and CDR2 SNEGSKA (reference sequence). This CDR3 spans 15 amino acids.

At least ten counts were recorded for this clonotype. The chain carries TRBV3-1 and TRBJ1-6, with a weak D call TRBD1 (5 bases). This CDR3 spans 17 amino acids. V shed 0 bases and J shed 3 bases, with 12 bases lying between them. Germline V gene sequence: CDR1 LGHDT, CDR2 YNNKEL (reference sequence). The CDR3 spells CASSQDFGGYYNSPLHF. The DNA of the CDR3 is TGTGCCAGCAGCCAAGATTTCGGGGGGTACTATAATTCACCCCTCCACTTT.

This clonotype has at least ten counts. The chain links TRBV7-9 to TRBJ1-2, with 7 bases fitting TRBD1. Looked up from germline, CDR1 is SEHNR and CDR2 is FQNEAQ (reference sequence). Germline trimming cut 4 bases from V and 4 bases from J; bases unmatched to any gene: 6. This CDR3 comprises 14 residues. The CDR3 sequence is CASSWGQPSYGYTF. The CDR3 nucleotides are TGTGCCAGCAGCTGGGGACAGCCCTCCTATGGCTACACCTTC.

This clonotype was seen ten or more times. As DNA, the CDR3 is TGTGCCAGCTCACCGGGGCCGAGCTATGGCTACACCTTC. Its protein product is CASSPGPSYGYTF. The rearrangement links TRBV18 to TRBJ1-2; tentative D call: TRBD1 (5 bases). Trimming stripped 3 bases from V and 4 bases from J, with 9 bases between. The germline CDR1 and CDR2 sequences are KGHSH and LQKENI. The CDR3 runs to 13 residues.

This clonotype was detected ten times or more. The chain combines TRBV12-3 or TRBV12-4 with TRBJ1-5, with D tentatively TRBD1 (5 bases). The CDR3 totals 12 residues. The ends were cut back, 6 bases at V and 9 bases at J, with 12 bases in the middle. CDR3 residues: CASRVGGGPQHF. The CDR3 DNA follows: TGTGCCAGCAGGGTCGGCGGGGGGCCCCAGCATTTT.

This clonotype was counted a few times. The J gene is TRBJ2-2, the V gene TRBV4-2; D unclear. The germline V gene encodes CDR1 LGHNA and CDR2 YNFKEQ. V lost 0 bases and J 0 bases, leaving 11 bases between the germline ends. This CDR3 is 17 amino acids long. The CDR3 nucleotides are TGTGCCAGCAGCCAAGATGAACGGCAGGCGAACACCGGGGAGCTGTTTTTT. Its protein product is CASSQDERQANTGELFF.

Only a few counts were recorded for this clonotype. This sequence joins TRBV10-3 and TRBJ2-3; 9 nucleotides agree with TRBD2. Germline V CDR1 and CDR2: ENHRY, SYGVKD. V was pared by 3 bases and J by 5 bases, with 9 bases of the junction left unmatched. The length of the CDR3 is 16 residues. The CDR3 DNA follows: TGTGCCATCAGTGACGGGCTAGCGGGGAGGGGAGATACGCAGTATTTT. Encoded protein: CAISDGLAGRGDTQYF.

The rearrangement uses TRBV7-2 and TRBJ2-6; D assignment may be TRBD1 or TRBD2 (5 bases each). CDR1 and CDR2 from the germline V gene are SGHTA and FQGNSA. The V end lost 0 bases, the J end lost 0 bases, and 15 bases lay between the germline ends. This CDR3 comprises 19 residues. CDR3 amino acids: CASSLALSETASGANVLTF. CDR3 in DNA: TGTGCCAGCAGCTTAGCTCTTAGCGAGACAGCCTCTGGGGCCAACGTCCTGACTTTC.